The clone carrying this T cell receptor (beta chain) was detected only once. What it binds is unknown. The data originate from a study of a mutant IDH1 vaccine in newly diagnosed glioma. Study in general: Vaccinations were initiated 4-6 weeks following radiotherapy alone, or were given together with temozolomide cycles. Week 47 marked visit V13, whereas week 35 marked visit V12.

Indicated time point: week 35, safety follow-up. The study gave 300 ug of mutant IDH1 20-mer peptide per vaccine dose, with topical imiquimod. The study gave patients eight vaccinations in weeks 1, 3, 5, 7, 11, 15, 19, 23. Assay used: immunoSEQ multiplex PCR; TCRdb lists only in-frame clones, some missing. The sample consists of 31,000 or so clones, over 65% of them appearing once. The CDR3 extends over 16 amino acids. V lost 3 bases, J lost 0 bases, and 12 bases lay in between. Germline V gene sequence: CDR1 SNHLY, CDR2 FYNNEI. The chain carries TRBV2 and TRBJ2-4; TRBD2 is a possible D gene (5 bases). The sequencing used PBMCs, collected from a glioma patient whose treatment included an IDH1 peptide vaccine. The receptor's source is a woman aged 40-49 years with glioma. The chain's CDR3 is CASSDAERLAKNIQYF. The CDR3 nucleotides are TGTGCCAGCAGTGACGCCGAGCGGCTAGCCAAAAACATTCAGTACTTC. Using reference TRBV2 and TRBJ2-4 for the parts outside the CDR3, the full variable domain is EPEVTQTPSHQVTQMGQEVILRCVPISNHLYFYWYRQILGQKVEFLVSFYNNEISEKSEIFDDQFSVERPDGSNFTLKIRSTKLEDSAMYFCASSDAERLAKNIQYFGAGTRLSVL.